This passage covers 26 T cell receptor beta chains from one sample sequenced in a study of T cell responses to AZD1222 COVID-19 vaccine. Measured with immunoSEQ multiplex PCR; TCRdb has only the in-frame clones, and not every one. Of about 180,000 clones listed, approximately 94% are singletons. Source: peripheral blood, taken 28 days after the second AZD1222 dose. These receptors all stem from an adult who received the AZD1222 COVID-19 vaccine.

The V and J genes are TRBV5-1 and TRBJ1-5; possibly TRBD1 for D (6 bases). Germline CDR1 reads SGHRS; CDR2 reads YFSETQ. V shed 1 base and J shed 2 bases, with 16 bases lying between them. This CDR3 has 17 amino acids. CDR3 DNA: TGCGCCAGCAGCTTGAGGGGGGTACGGGAAGGCAATCAGCCCCAGCATTTT. Translated: CASSLRGVREGNQPQHF.

This clone was detected a few times. The chain joins TRBV6-1 to TRBJ1-1, with D tentatively TRBD1 (5 bases). Germline lookup yields CDR1 MNHNS and CDR2 SASEGT. Trimming stripped 2 bases from V and 13 bases from J, with 17 bases between. The CDR3 length is 13 residues. The CDR3 is CASSESRGVQVFF. Here the CDR3 DNA reads TGTGCCAGCAGTGAATCAAGGGGTGTTCAGGTTTTCTTT.

The chain carries TRBV6-5 and TRBJ1-3; no clear D. The CDR3 length is 15 residues. Between the trimmed V and J ends, which lost 0 bases and 8 bases, there was a span of 14 bases. In germline, CDR1 is MNHEY, CDR2 SVGAGI. The CDR3 nucleotides read TGTGCCAGCAGTTACTCGATAGGGTCTGAATACACCATATATTTT. It codes for CASSYSIGSEYTIYF.

The rearrangement links TRBV3-1 (or the pseudogene TRBV3-2) to TRBJ1-6; 7 nucleotides align to TRBD1. The germline V gene encodes CDR1 LGHDT and CDR2 YNNKEL (reference sequence). CDR3 size: 18 residues. The J segment lost 10 bases and the V segment lost 0 bases, leaving 15 bases of the junction unmatched. The chain's CDR3 is CASSQEHLRGRISSPLHF. The DNA for the CDR3 is TGTGCCAGCAGCCAAGAGCACCTAAGGGGGCGGATAAGCTCACCCCTCCACTTT.

This sequence joins TRBV7-9 and TRBJ2-7; D not certain. CDR3 length: 14 residues. Per germline, CDR1 SEHNR and CDR2 FQNEAQ (reference sequence). The V and J ends lost 1 base and 1 base respectively, with 8 bases between them. The CDR3 DNA reads TGTGCCAGCAGCTTAGTTCAGGAATCCTACGAGCAGTACTTC. This codes for CASSLVQESYEQYF.

V is TRBV2 and J is TRBJ1-3; 7 bases are shared with TRBD1. There are 17 residues in the CDR3. V was clipped by 4 bases and J by 0 bases; unmatched bases: 9. Germline-derived CDR1 and CDR2 are SNHLY and FYNNEI. CDR3 in amino acids: CASSGLTGTNSGNTIYF. As DNA, the CDR3 is TGTGCCAGCAGTGGCCTGACAGGGACCAACTCTGGAAACACCATATATTTT.

This chain connects TRBV19 to TRBJ1-1; no clear D gene. The germline CDR1 and CDR2 sequences are LNHDA and SQIVND (reference sequence). The CDR3 runs to 14 residues. V was pared by 3 bases and J by 4 bases, with 12 bases between. Here the CDR3 reads CASSIFSVGTEAFF. The DNA of the CDR3 is TGTGCCAGTAGTATTTTCAGTGTCGGCACTGAAGCTTTCTTT.

The chain combines TRBV27 with TRBJ1-3; D is perhaps TRBD1 (5 bases). Germline V gene data show CDR1 as MNHEY and CDR2 as SMNVEV (reference sequence). There are 14 residues in the CDR3. V was trimmed by 5 bases and J by 4 bases, leaving 12 bases between them. CDR3 protein: CASSEGVSGNTIYF. The CDR3 nucleotides read TGTGCCAGCAGTGAAGGGGTTTCAGGAAACACCATATATTTT.

The chain carries TRBV7-2 and TRBJ1-2, with 8 nucleotides matching TRBD1. The CDR3 has 15 amino acids. Germline trimming cut 6 bases from V and 0 bases from J; bases unmatched to any gene: 6. In germline, CDR1 is SGHTA, CDR2 FQGNSA. CDR3 in amino acids: CASRWTGSSNYGYTF. The DNA for the CDR3 is TGTGCCAGCAGATGGACAGGGTCCTCTAACTATGGCTACACCTTC.

J is TRBJ1-1 and V is TRBV11-3; 7 bases map to TRBD1. CDR3 length: 16 amino acids. J lost 5 bases, V lost 5 bases, and 14 bases had no gene match. In germline, CDR1 is SGHNT, CDR2 YENEEA. In DNA form, the CDR3 reads TGTGCCAGCAGCCCAAACCCTGGGGGACAGAAGACTGAAGCTTTCTTT. Amino acids: CASSPNPGGQKTEAFF.

This clone was seen a single time. The chain uses TRBV5-6 and TRBJ1-2, with a tentative D call TRBD1 (5 bases). This CDR3 region has 14 residues. Germline values: CDR1 SGHDT, CDR2 YYEEEE. Trimming cost V 5 bases and J 8 bases, with 19 bases left between them. The CDR3 reads CASRVPGLGWGYTF. The CDR3 DNA follows: TGTGCCAGCAGAGTCCCGGGGCTTGGTTGGGGCTACACCTTC. The full variable domain, completed using reference TRBV5-6 and TRBJ1-2, is DAGVTQSPTHLIKTRGQQVTLRCSPKSGHDTVSWYQQALGQGPQFIFQYYEEEERQRGNFPDRFSGHQFPNYSSELNVNALLLGDSALYLCASRVPGLGWGYTFGSGTRLTVV.

J is TRBJ1-1 and V is TRBV4-1; D is uncertain. The CDR3 sequence is 15 residues long. CDR1 is MGHRA and CDR2 is YSYEKL in the germline V gene. The V gene lost 3 bases and the J gene lost 5 bases, with 16 bases spanning the gap. CDR3 coding DNA: TGCGCCAGCAGCCAGTCCTGGGCCGCCGGGACTGAAGCTTTCTTT. This codes for CASSQSWAAGTEAFF.

The rearrangement joins TRBV18 to TRBJ1-3; D remains unclear. The CDR3 spans 17 residues. Germline CDR1 is KGHSH and CDR2 is LQKENI. V lost 3 bases to trimming and J lost 0 bases, with 15 bases between them. CDR3 nucleotides: TGTGCCAGCTCACCCATCCGGGCAGATAGCTCTGGAAACACCATATATTTT. It translates to CASSPIRADSSGNTIYF.

This sequence joins TRBV11-2 and TRBJ1-6; D remains unclear. This CDR3 has 15 residues. V was shortened by 1 base and J by 7 bases, with 11 bases between the two germline ends. Germline-derived CDR1 and CDR2 are SGHAT and FQNNGV. The CDR3 DNA reads as TGTGCCAGCAGCTTAGTGGCACAGAGGAATTCACCCCTCCACTTT. This translates into CASSLVAQRNSPLHF.

The gene calls are TRBV12-3 or TRBV12-4 and TRBJ1-1; D remains unclear. Between the trimmed V and J ends, which lost 3 bases and 4 bases, there was a span of 9 bases. The CDR3 runs to 13 residues. The CDR3 protein is CASSFKSLTEAFF. DNA for the CDR3: TGTGCCAGCAGTTTTAAGTCCCTCACTGAAGCTTTCTTT.

This sequence joins TRBV7-3 and TRBJ2-2; a weak D match, TRBD1 (5 bases). This CDR3 is built from 12 residues. Germline CDR1 SGHTA, CDR2 FQGTGA. Trimming took 10 bases from V and 6 from J, leaving 12 bases between them. Written as DNA, the CDR3 is TGTGCCACCGCAGAAGGGGCCGGGGAGCTGTTTTTT. Translation gives CATAEGAGELFF.

The rearrangement links TRBV13 to TRBJ2-2; D is unresolved. Germline V gene sequence: CDR1 PRHDT, CDR2 FYEKMQ (reference sequence). V lost 5 bases and J lost 2, with 3 bases in between. This CDR3 comprises 12 residues. The CDR3 loop is CASSPNTGELFF. For the CDR3, the DNA is TGTGCCAGCAGCCCCAACACCGGGGAGCTGTTTTTT.

The chain couples TRBV7-2 to TRBJ1-1; D unresolved. Trimming pared 3 bases from V and 3 bases from J, leaving 8 bases between. Per germline, CDR1 SGHTA and CDR2 FQGNSA. The CDR3 contains 13 residues. The CDR3 nucleotides read TGTGCCAGCAGCTTGCGGGGTGACACTGAAGCTTTCTTT. This translates into CASSLRGDTEAFF.

V gene TRBV2 combines with J gene TRBJ2-1, with TRBD1 matching 7 bases. This CDR3 spans 15 amino acids. The V gene end was trimmed by 8 bases and the J gene end by 4 bases; junction bases not matched to a gene: 11. Germline CDR1 and CDR2: SNHLY and FYNNEI. CDR3: CASLPGTVKYNEQFF. CDR3 DNA: TGTGCCAGCTTACCCGGGACAGTCAAATACAATGAGCAGTTCTTC. Supplemented by reference TRBV2 and TRBJ2-1, the full variable domain reads EPEVTQTPSHQVTQMGQEVILRCVPISNHLYFYWYRQILGQKVEFLVSFYNNEISEKSEIFDDQFSVERPDGSNFTLKIRSTKLEDSAMYFCASLPGTVKYNEQFFGPGTRLTVL.

V usage is TRBV5-5 and J usage is TRBJ2-7; the D gene is possibly TRBD1 (6 bases). The V gene's germline CDR1 is SGHKS and CDR2 YYEKEE (reference sequence). V lost 4 bases and J 0 bases, leaving 8 bases between the germline ends. The CDR3 contains 13 residues. The chain's CDR3 is CASSQQGSYEQYF. CDR3 in DNA: TGTGCCAGCAGCCAACAGGGCTCCTACGAGCAGTACTTC.

The chain carries TRBV2 and TRBJ1-2, with D uncertain. CDR3 size: 13 residues. CDR1 SNHLY and CDR2 FYNNEI come from the germline V gene. The germline V and J ends were trimmed by 4 bases and 3 bases, with 9 bases remaining between them. The CDR3 DNA is TGTGCCAGCAGTGGAAACAGCTACTATGGCTACACCTTC. This encodes CASSGNSYYGYTF.

The chain couples TRBV13 to TRBJ2-7, with 11 bases aligning to TRBD2. Germline V gene lookup returns CDR1 PRHDT and CDR2 FYEKMQ (reference sequence). V lost 5 bases to trimming and J lost 2 bases; unmatched junction nucleotides: 5. CDR3 size: 15 residues. The DNA for the CDR3 is TGTGCCAGCAGCCTTACTAGCGGGGGCACCTACGAGCAGTACTTC. Its protein is CASSLTSGGTYEQYF.

This clone was seen once. J is TRBJ1-1 and V is TRBV28, with D maybe TRBD1 (5 bases). Germline assignment: CDR1 MDHEN and CDR2 SYDVKM. This CDR3 is 13 amino acids long. The V gene lost 3 bases and the J gene lost 6 bases, with 11 bases spanning the gap. The CDR3 loop reads CASSLGRTAEAFF. The CDR3 region has the DNA TGTGCCAGCAGTTTGGGGCGGACGGCTGAAGCTTTCTTT.

The J gene is TRBJ2-1, the V gene TRBV4-3; D is ambiguous. The germline CDR1 and CDR2 sequences are LGHNA and YSLEER. The ends were cut back, 0 bases at V and 7 bases at J, with 7 bases in the middle. CDR3 length: 13 amino acids. Here the CDR3 reads CASSQDGRNEQFF. The DNA of the CDR3 is TGCGCCAGCAGCCAAGATGGCCGTAATGAGCAGTTCTTC.

This rearrangement joins TRBV5-6 to TRBJ1-1, with D possibly TRBD1 on 6 matching bases. Germline CDR1 and CDR2: SGHDT and YYEEEE. The CDR3 extends over 15 amino acids. V lost 2 bases and J 5 bases, leaving 16 bases between the germline ends. The CDR3 is CASSFLPSGQTEAFF. CDR3 coding DNA: TGTGCCAGCAGCTTCCTTCCCTCCGGACAGACTGAAGCTTTCTTT.

This clone was seen only once. The rearrangement uses TRBV19 and TRBJ2-7; TRBD2 matches 7 bases. Germline V CDR1 and CDR2: LNHDA, SQIVND (reference sequence). This CDR3 region has 14 residues. Trimming at V came to 5 bases and at J to 7 bases, leaving 11 bases not matched to a gene. The CDR3 DNA is TGTGCCAGTAGTGCTCTCCGTGGACTAGGGGAGCAGTACTTC. This sequence encodes CASSALRGLGEQYF.